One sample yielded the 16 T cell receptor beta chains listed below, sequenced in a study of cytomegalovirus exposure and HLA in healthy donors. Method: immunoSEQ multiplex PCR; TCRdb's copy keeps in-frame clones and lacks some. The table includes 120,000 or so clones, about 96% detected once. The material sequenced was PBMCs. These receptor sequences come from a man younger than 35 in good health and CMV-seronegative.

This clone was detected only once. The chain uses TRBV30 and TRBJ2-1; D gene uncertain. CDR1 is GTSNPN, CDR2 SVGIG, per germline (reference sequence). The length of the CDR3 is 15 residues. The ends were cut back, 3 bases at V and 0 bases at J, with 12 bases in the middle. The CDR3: CAWSPEESSYNEQFF. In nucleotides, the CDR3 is TGTGCCTGGAGCCCCGAGGAAAGCTCCTACAATGAGCAGTTCTTC.

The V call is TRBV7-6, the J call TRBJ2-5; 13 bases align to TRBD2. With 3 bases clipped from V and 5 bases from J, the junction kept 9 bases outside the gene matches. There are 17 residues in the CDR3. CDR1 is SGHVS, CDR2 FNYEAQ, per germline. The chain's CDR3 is CASSLAGLAGVGETQYF. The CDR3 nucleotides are TGTGCCAGCAGCTTGGCAGGACTAGCGGGAGTCGGTGAGACCCAGTACTTC.

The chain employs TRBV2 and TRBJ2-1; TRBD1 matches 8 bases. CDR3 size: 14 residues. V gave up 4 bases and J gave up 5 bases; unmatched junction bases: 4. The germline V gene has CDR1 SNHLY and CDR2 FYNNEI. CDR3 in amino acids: CASSGQGADNEQFF. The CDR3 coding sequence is TGTGCCAGCAGTGGTCAGGGGGCAGACAATGAGCAGTTCTTC.

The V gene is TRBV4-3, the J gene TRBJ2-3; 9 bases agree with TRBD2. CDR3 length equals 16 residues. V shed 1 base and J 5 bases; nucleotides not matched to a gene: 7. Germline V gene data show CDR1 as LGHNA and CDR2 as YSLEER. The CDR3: CASSQGAGGPRDTQYF. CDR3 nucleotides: TGCGCCAGCAGCCAAGGGGCGGGAGGGCCCAGAGATACGCAGTATTTT.

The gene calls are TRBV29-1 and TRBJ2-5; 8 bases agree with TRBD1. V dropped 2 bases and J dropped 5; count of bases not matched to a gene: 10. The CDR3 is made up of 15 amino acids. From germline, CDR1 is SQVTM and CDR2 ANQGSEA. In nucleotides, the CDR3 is TGCAGCGTTGAAACGGACAGGGCGCGCGTCGAGACCCAGTACTTC. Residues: CSVETDRARVETQYF.

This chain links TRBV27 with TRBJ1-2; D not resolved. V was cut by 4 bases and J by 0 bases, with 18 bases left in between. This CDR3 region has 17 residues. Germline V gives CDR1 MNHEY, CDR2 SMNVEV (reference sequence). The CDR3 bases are TGTGCCAGCAGTTCCGGCGGTGTCCGCACTTCTAACTATGGCTACACCTTC. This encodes CASSSGGVRTSNYGYTF.

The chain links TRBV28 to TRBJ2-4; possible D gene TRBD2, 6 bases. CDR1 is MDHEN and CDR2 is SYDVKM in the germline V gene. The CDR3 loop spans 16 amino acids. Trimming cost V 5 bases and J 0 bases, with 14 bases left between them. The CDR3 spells CASSVGGLGAKNIQYF. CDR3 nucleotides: TGTGCCAGCAGTGTCGGGGGATTGGGAGCCAAAAACATTCAGTACTTC.

The chain's CDR3 is CASSLRTGPTNEKLFF. CDR3 nucleotides: TGTGCCAGCAGTTTACGGACAGGCCCCACTAATGAAAAACTGTTTTTT. The genes are TRBV28 and TRBJ1-4; 7 nucleotides line up with TRBD1. From germline, CDR1 is MDHEN and CDR2 SYDVKM. The CDR3 covers 16 residues. After removal of 2 bases from V and 2 bases from J, the junction contained 5 bases not matched to a gene.

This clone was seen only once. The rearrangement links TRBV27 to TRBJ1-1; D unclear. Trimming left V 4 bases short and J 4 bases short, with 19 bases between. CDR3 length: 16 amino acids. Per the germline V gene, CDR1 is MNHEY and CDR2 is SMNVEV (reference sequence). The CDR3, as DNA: TGTGCCAGCAGTTCCCGCGAGATCTTGTTATCCACTGAAGCTTTCTTT. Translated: CASSSREILLSTEAFF.

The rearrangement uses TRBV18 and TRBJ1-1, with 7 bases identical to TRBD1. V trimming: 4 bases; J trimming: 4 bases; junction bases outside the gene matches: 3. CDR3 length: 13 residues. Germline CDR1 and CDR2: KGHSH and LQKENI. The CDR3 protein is CASSLTGPTEAFF. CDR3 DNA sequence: TGTGCCAGCTCACTGACAGGGCCCACTGAAGCTTTCTTT.

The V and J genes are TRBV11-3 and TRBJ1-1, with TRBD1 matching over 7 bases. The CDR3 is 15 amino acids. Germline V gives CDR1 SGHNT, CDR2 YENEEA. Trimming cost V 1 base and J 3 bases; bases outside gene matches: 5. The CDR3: CASSLGAGGHTEAFF. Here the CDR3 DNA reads TGTGCCAGCAGCTTAGGGGCAGGGGGGCACACTGAAGCTTTCTTT. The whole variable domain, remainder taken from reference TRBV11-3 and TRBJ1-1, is EAGVVQSPRYKIIEKKQPVAFWCNPISGHNTLYWYLQNLGQGPELLIRYENEEAVDDSQLPKDRFSAERLKGVDSTLKIQPAELGDSAVYLCASSLGAGGHTEAFFGQGTRLTVV.

This CDR3 reads CASSQVAGGNQPQHF. The CDR3 DNA reads as TGCGCCAGCAGCCAAGTGGCGGGGGGGAATCAGCCCCAGCATTTT. The chain recombines TRBV4-3 with TRBJ1-5; TRBD1 might be the D (5 bases). The CDR3 loop spans 15 amino acids. Germline-derived CDR1 and CDR2 are LGHNA and YSLEER. V shed 1 base and J shed 4 bases, with 11 bases lying between them.

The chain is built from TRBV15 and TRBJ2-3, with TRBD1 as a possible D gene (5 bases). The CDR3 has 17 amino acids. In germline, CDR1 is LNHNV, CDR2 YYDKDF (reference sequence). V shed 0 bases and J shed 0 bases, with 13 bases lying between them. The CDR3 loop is CATSRDGHPSSTDTQYF. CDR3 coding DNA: TGTGCCACCAGCAGAGATGGACACCCGTCTAGCACAGATACGCAGTATTTT.

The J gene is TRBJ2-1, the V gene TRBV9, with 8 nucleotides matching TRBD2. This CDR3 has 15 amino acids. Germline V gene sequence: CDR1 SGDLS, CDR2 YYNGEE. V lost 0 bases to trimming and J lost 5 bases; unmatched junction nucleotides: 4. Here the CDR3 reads CASSVAGLVNNEQFF. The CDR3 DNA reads TGTGCCAGCAGCGTAGCGGGACTAGTTAACAATGAGCAGTTCTTC.

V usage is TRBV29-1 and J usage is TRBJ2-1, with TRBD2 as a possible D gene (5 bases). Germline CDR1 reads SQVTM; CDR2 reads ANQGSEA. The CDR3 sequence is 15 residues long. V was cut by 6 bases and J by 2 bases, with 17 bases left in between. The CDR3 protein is CSVVSGSKTYNEQFF. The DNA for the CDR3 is TGCAGCGTAGTAAGCGGATCGAAAACCTACAATGAGCAGTTCTTC.

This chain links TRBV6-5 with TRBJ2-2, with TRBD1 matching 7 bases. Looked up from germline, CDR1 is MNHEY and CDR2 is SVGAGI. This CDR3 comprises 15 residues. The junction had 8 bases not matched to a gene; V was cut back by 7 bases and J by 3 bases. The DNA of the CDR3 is TGTGCCAGCACCCGAACAGGGGATCACACCGGGGAGCTGTTTTTT. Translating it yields CASTRTGDHTGELFF.